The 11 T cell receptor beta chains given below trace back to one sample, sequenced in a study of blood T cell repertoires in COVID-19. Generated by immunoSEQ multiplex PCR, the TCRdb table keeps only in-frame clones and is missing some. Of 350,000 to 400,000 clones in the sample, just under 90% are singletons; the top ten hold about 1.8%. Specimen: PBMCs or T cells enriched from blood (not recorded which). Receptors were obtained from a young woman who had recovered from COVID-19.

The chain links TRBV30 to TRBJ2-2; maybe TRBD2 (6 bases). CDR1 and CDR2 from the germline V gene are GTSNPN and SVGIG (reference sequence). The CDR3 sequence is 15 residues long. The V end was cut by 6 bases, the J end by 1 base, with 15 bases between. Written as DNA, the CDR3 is TGTGCCTGCCTCCCGGGGGACGAGAACACCGGGGAGCTGTTTTTT. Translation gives CACLPGDENTGELFF. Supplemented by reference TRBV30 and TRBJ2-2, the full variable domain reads SQTIHQWPATLVQPVGSPLSLECTVEGTSNPNLYWYRQAAGRGLQLLFYSVGIGQISSEVPQNLSASRPQDRQFILSSKKLLLSDSGFYLCACLPGDENTGELFFGEGSRLTVL.

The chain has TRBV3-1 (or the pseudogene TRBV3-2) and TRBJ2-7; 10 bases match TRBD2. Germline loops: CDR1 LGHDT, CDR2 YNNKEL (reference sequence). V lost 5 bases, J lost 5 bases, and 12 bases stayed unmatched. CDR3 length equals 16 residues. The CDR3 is CASSARTSGVENEQYF. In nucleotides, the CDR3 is TGTGCCAGCAGCGCTCGGACTAGCGGCGTCGAGAACGAGCAGTACTTC.

The CDR3 reads CASSPRDREDTEAFF. The CDR3 nucleotides are TGCGCCAGCAGCCCCCGGGACAGGGAGGACACTGAAGCTTTCTTT. J is TRBJ1-1 and V is TRBV5-1; TRBD1 agrees at 9 bases. Germline V gene sequence: CDR1 SGHRS, CDR2 YFSETQ. V gave up 4 bases and J gave up 3 bases; unmatched junction bases: 7. CDR3 length: 15 amino acids.

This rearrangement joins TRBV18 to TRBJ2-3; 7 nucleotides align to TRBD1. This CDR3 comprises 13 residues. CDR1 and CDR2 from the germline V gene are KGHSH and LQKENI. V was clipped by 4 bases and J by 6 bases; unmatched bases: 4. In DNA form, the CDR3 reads TGTGCCAGCTCACGACAGGGTGCGGATACGCAGTATTTT. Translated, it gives CASSRQGADTQYF. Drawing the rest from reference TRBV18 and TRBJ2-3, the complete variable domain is NAGVMQNPRHLVRRRGQEARLRCSPMKGHSHVYWYRQLPEEGLKFMVYLQKENIIDESGMPKERFSAEFPKEGPSILRIQQVVRGDSAAYFCASSRQGADTQYFGPGTRLTVL.

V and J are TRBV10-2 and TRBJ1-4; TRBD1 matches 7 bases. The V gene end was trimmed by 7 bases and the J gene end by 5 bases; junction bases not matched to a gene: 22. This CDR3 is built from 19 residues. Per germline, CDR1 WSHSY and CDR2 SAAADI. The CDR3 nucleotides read TGCGCCAGCATTGTGGGGAAGACAGGGCACTGGGAAAAAAATGAAAAACTGTTTTTT. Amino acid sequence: CASIVGKTGHWEKNEKLFF.

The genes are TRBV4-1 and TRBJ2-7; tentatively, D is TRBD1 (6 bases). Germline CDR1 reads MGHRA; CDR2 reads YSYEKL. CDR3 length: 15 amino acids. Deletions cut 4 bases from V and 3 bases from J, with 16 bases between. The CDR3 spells CASSPGDAFRYEQYF. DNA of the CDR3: TGCGCCAGCAGCCCAGGGGACGCGTTCCGCTACGAGCAGTACTTC.

CDR3 coding DNA: TGTGCCAGCAGCCAGACTAGCGGGAGCACAGATACGCAGTATTTT. It translates to CASSQTSGSTDTQYF. The gene calls are TRBV3-1 (or the pseudogene TRBV3-2) and TRBJ2-3; 10 positions match TRBD2. V shed 3 bases, J shed 0 bases, and the junction held 0 bases outside the gene matches. Germline V lookup: CDR1 LGHDT, CDR2 YNNKEL (reference sequence). The CDR3 spans 15 residues.

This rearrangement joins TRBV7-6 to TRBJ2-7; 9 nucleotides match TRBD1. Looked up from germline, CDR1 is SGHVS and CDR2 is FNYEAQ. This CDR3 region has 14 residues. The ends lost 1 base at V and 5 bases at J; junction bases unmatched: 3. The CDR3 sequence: CASSLVDRGHEQYF. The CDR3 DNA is TGTGCCAGCAGCTTAGTGGACAGGGGCCACGAGCAGTACTTC. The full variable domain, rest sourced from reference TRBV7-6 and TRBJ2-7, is GAGVSQSPRYKVTKRGQDVALRCDPISGHVSLYWYRQALGQGPEFLTYFNYEAQQDKSGLPNDRFSAERPEGSISTLTIQRTEQRDSAMYRCASSLVDRGHEQYFGPGTRLTVT.

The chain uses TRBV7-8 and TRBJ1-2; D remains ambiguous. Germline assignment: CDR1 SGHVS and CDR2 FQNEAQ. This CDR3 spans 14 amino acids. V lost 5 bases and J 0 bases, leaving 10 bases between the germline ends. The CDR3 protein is CASSPLGPNYGYTF. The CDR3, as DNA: TGTGCCAGCAGCCCACTGGGCCCTAACTATGGCTACACCTTC.

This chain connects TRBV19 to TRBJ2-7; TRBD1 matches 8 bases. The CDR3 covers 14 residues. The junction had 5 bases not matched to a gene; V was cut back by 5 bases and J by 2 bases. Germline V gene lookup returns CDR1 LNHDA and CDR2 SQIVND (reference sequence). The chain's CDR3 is CASSSGTGTYEQYF. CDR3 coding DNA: TGTGCCAGTAGTTCCGGGACAGGCACCTACGAGCAGTACTTC.

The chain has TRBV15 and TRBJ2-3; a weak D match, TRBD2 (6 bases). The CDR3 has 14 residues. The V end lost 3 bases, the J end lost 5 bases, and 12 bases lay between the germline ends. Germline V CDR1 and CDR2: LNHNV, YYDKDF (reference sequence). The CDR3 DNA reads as TGTGCCACCAGCAGGGACTACGGCAGAGATACGCAGTATTTT. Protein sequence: CATSRDYGRDTQYF.